The clone carrying this T cell receptor (beta chain) was recorded once. This specimen comes from a study of CD8 T cells in Susac syndrome. Reverse transcription used roughly 0.5 to 1 ug RNA and random hexamers. TCRdb re-derived calls from the immunoSEQ multiplex PCR reads in MiXCR, one entry per CDR3 protein. The sample lists around 130,000 distinct CDR3 sequences; around 94% were seen once. V was trimmed by 4 bases and J by 5 bases, leaving 10 bases between them. The CDR3 contains 12 residues. Germline values: CDR1 SGHRS, CDR2 YFSETQ. Sequences were obtained from CD4+ T cells from PBMCs. The rearrangement uses TRBV5-1 and TRBJ2-7; a possible D gene is TRBD2 (5 bases). This sequence was found in a human donor with multiple sclerosis. CDR3 bases: TGCGCCAGCAGCATTGAGGGCCACGAGCAGTACTTC. Its protein is CASSIEGHEQYF.